The 21 T cell receptor beta chains presented below share a single source sample, sequenced in a study of blood T cell repertoires in COVID-19 (dated by TCRdb to the early 2020s). The library was built by means of the immunoSEQ multiplex PCR assay. The table was pulled from immuneACCESS by TCRdb, which kept in-frame rearrangements only. Such tables lose some clones; where checked, under half of the loss comes from unresolved V genes, and the rest has no known cause. In all, the sample holds over 200,000 clones, and approximately 83% of those were seen once. The ten largest account for 1.3% of the sample. Sequencing was done on a sample of peripheral blood. These receptors all come from a woman aged 30 to 39 with COVID-19, enrolled during active disease.

J is TRBJ2-1 and V is TRBV7-3; TRBD2 matches 7 bases. This CDR3 comprises 15 residues. Germline CDR1 reads SGHTA; CDR2 reads FQGTGA. V was clipped by 2 bases and J by 3 bases; unmatched bases: 4. CDR3 coding DNA: TGTGCCAGCAGCTTACTGACTAGCTACTACAATGAGCAGTTCTTC. It translates to CASSLLTSYYNEQFF. Complete variable domain (other parts from reference TRBV7-3 and TRBJ2-1): GAGVSQTPSNKVTEKGKYVELRCDPISGHTALYWYRQSLGQGPEFLIYFQGTGAADDSGLPNDRFFAVRPEGSVSTLKIQRTERGDSAVYLCASSLLTSYYNEQFFGPGTRLTVL.

The rearrangement uses TRBV7-6 and TRBJ2-5; maybe TRBD2 (6 bases). Germline CDR1 is SGHVS and CDR2 is FNYEAQ. This CDR3 comprises 19 residues. Trimming stripped 5 bases from V and 0 bases from J, with 25 bases between. The CDR3 spells CASSRSPSPGLGYQETQYF. The CDR3 bases are TGTGCCAGCAGCCGATCACCTTCACCGGGACTGGGGTACCAAGAGACCCAGTACTTC.

The CDR3 DNA reads TGTGCCAGCAGTTTCTATGGGGGGGCCGCAGATACGCAGTATTTT. Amino acid sequence: CASSFYGGAADTQYF. The genes are TRBV28 and TRBJ2-3; tentative D call: TRBD2 (7 bases). From germline, CDR1 is MDHEN and CDR2 SYDVKM. Trimming took 3 bases from V and 4 from J, leaving 14 bases between them. The CDR3 has 15 residues.

The chain combines TRBV27 with TRBJ1-2; 7 bases map to TRBD1. Germline lookup yields CDR1 MNHEY and CDR2 SMNVEV (reference sequence). The CDR3 consists of 16 residues. The V gene end was trimmed by 3 bases and the J gene end by 4 bases; junction bases not matched to a gene: 11. For the CDR3, the DNA is TGTGCCAGCAGTTTCTCTTCGGGACAGATGTTCTATGGCTACACCTTC. Protein: CASSFSSGQMFYGYTF.

A few counts support this clone. The V and J genes are TRBV11-2 and TRBJ1-6; tentatively, D is TRBD1 (6 bases). The CDR3 sequence is 16 residues long. The germline V gene has CDR1 SGHAT and CDR2 FQNNGV. Deletions cut 5 bases from V and 0 bases from J, with 11 bases between. The CDR3 loop reads CASSKDRSSYNSPLHF. The CDR3 nucleotides are TGTGCCAGCAGCAAAGACAGGAGCTCCTATAATTCACCCCTCCACTTT.

CDR3 loop: CSVEDPSETQYF. The CDR3 DNA reads TGCAGCGTTGAAGACCCCTCGGAGACCCAGTACTTC. J is TRBJ2-5 and V is TRBV29-1; D unclear. Germline V lookup: CDR1 SQVTM, CDR2 ANQGSEA. Between the trimmed V and J ends, which lost 0 bases and 5 bases, there was a span of 7 bases. This CDR3 comprises 12 residues.

The gene calls are TRBV7-2 and TRBJ2-2; 7 nucleotides match TRBD1. The CDR3 loop spans 14 amino acids. Per germline, CDR1 SGHTA and CDR2 FQGNSA. The V and J ends lost 5 bases and 6 bases, in that order; junction bases with no gene match: 6. The CDR3 sequence is CASSQSTGSGELFF. CDR3 DNA sequence: TGTGCCAGCAGCCAGTCGACAGGGTCCGGGGAGCTGTTTTTT. The full variable domain, with the rest looked up from reference TRBV7-2 and TRBJ2-2, is GAGVSQSPSNKVTEKGKDVELRCDPISGHTALYWYRQSLGQGLEFLIYFQGNSAPDKSGLPSDRFSAERTGGSVSTLTIQRTQQEDSAVYLCASSQSTGSGELFFGEGSRLTVL.

This chain joins TRBV5-6 and TRBJ2-2; 7 bases fit TRBD1. Germline CDR1 and CDR2: SGHDT and YYEEEE. Germline trimming cut 0 bases from V and 4 bases from J; bases unmatched to any gene: 3. The CDR3 sequence is 15 residues long. This chain's CDR3 is CASSLEQGFTGELFF. The DNA for the CDR3 is TGTGCCAGCAGCTTGGAACAGGGGTTCACCGGGGAGCTGTTTTTT. Full variable domain (remainder filled in from reference TRBV5-6 and TRBJ2-2): DAGVTQSPTHLIKTRGQQVTLRCSPKSGHDTVSWYQQALGQGPQFIFQYYEEEERQRGNFPDRFSGHQFPNYSSELNVNALLLGDSALYLCASSLEQGFTGELFFGEGSRLTVL.

The rearrangement joins TRBV7-7 to TRBJ2-7; a possible D gene is TRBD2 (6 bases). Germline lookup yields CDR1 SSHAT and CDR2 FNYEAQ (reference sequence). V was trimmed by 1 base and J by 6 bases, leaving 16 bases between them. CDR3 length: 15 amino acids. CDR3 protein: CASSLGLAASSEQYF. CDR3 DNA: TGTGCCAGCAGCTTAGGTTTAGCGGCCTCGTCCGAGCAGTACTTC. Drawing the rest from reference TRBV7-7 and TRBJ2-7, the complete variable domain is GAGVSQSPRYKVTKRGQDVTLRCDPISSHATLYWYQQALGQGPEFLTYFNYEAQPDKSGLPSDRFSAERPEGSISTLTIQRTEQRDSAMYRCASSLGLAASSEQYFGPGTRLTVT.

Details on this clone: No DNA is shown, since the ends of the CDR3 on it are uncertain; the CDR3 is the one TCRdb lists. The chain joins TRBV6-2 or TRBV6-3 to TRBJ2-3; the tabulated D call, TRBD1, remains unverified against the DNA. The CDR3 is 15 amino acids in total, end residues counted. Germline lookup yields CDR1 MNHEY and CDR2 SVGEGT. CDR3 sequence: CASSTSTRGSDTQYF.

Here the CDR3 DNA reads TGTGCCAGCAACGGATCCGAGGGGGGGGACGAGCAGTACTTC. Translation: CASNGSEGGDEQYF. This chain uses TRBV6-5 with TRBJ2-7; maybe TRBD2 (7 bases). The CDR3 sequence is 14 residues long. V lost 7 bases, J lost 5 bases, and 18 bases lay in between. Germline V CDR1 and CDR2: MNHEY, SVGAGI.

This clone occurred once. The genes are TRBV19 and TRBJ1-6, with D tentatively TRBD1 (5 bases). The germline gives CDR1 LNHDA, CDR2 SQIVND (reference sequence). V was clipped by 1 base and J by 7 bases, with 11 bases between them. The CDR3 runs to 15 residues. CDR3 in amino acids: CASSIVIGGNSPLHF. The CDR3 region has the DNA TGTGCCAGTAGTATAGTAATCGGGGGAAATTCACCCCTCCACTTT.

This chain connects TRBV11-2 to TRBJ2-2; no clear D gene. Germline CDR1 is SGHAT and CDR2 is FQNNGV. Trimming took off 1 base at V and 8 bases at J, with 5 bases between the two ends. The CDR3 runs 12 residues. The CDR3 loop reads CASSLVPGELFF. In nucleotides, the CDR3 is TGTGCCAGCAGCTTAGTCCCGGGGGAGCTGTTTTTT.

The CDR3 loop is CASSTKTSGRANEQFF. Here the CDR3 DNA reads TGTGCCAGCAGCACCAAGACTAGCGGGAGGGCCAATGAGCAGTTCTTC. V usage is TRBV21-1 and J usage is TRBJ2-1; the table's D call of TRBD2 was not tested on the DNA. TRBV21-1 is a listed pseudogene. The CDR3 is 16 amino acids.

This chain uses TRBV7-2 with TRBJ2-3, with TRBD1 identical over 7 bases. This CDR3 has 14 residues. Trimming at V came to 3 bases and at J to 6 bases, leaving 6 bases not matched to a gene. CDR1 and CDR2 from the germline V gene are SGHTA and FQGNSA. The CDR3 reads CASSFVGGSDTQYF. In DNA form, the CDR3 reads TGTGCCAGCAGCTTCGTAGGGGGCTCTGATACGCAGTATTTT. Full variable domain (outside the CDR3, taken from reference TRBV7-2 and TRBJ2-3): GAGVSQSPSNKVTEKGKDVELRCDPISGHTALYWYRQSLGQGLEFLIYFQGNSAPDKSGLPSDRFSAERTGGSVSTLTIQRTQQEDSAVYLCASSFVGGSDTQYFGPGTRLTVL.

The chain is built from TRBV9 and TRBJ2-5, with 9 bases fitting TRBD1. Per germline, CDR1 SGDLS and CDR2 YYNGEE. With 3 bases clipped from V and 1 base from J, the junction kept 4 bases outside the gene matches. The CDR3 is 15 residues long. The CDR3 nucleotides read TGTGCCAGCAGCGGACAGGGGGAAGCCCAAGAGACCCAGTACTTC. Translating it yields CASSGQGEAQETQYF.

V gene TRBV6-2 or TRBV6-3 combines with J gene TRBJ2-3, with D possibly TRBD1 on 5 matching bases. This CDR3 has 15 residues. V was clipped by 3 bases and J by 3 bases, with 13 bases between them. Germline loops: CDR1 MNHEY, CDR2 SVGEGT. The CDR3 DNA follows: TGTGCCAGCAGTTATCGGACCCCAGGGACAGATACGCAGTATTTT. The encoded protein is CASSYRTPGTDTQYF.

The rearrangement joins TRBV5-6 to TRBJ2-7, with D unclear. This CDR3 region has 13 residues. Between the trimmed V and J ends, which lost 3 bases and 4 bases, there was a span of 11 bases. Germline CDR1 SGHDT, CDR2 YYEEEE. CDR3 nucleotide sequence: TGTGCCAGCAGCTGGTTTACAGATTACGAGCAGTACTTC. Its translation: CASSWFTDYEQYF. Based on the CDR3 plus reference TRBV5-6 and TRBJ2-7, the full variable domain is DAGVTQSPTHLIKTRGQQVTLRCSPKSGHDTVSWYQQALGQGPQFIFQYYEEEERQRGNFPDRFSGHQFPNYSSELNVNALLLGDSALYLCASSWFTDYEQYFGPGTRLTVT.

The chain links TRBV6-5 to TRBJ1-4, with D uncertain. V was cut by 5 bases and J by 7 bases, with 14 bases left in between. From germline, CDR1 is MNHEY and CDR2 SVGAGI. The CDR3 spans 14 residues. Here the CDR3 reads CASSPSVAVEKLFF. Here the CDR3 DNA reads TGTGCCAGCAGTCCCAGTGTTGCAGTTGAAAAACTGTTTTTT.

The rearrangement uses TRBV6-6 and TRBJ2-1; D is unclear. CDR3 length: 13 amino acids. V gave up 7 bases and J gave up 0 bases, with 7 bases separating them. From germline, CDR1 is MNHNY and CDR2 SVGAGI (reference sequence). The chain's CDR3 is CASTLGSYNEQFF. The CDR3 bases are TGTGCCAGCACCCTCGGCTCCTACAATGAGCAGTTCTTC.

Remarks on this clone: Within the sample, other DNA sequences also encode this same CDR3. This sequence joins TRBV7-9 and TRBJ1-1, with TRBD1 matching over 9 bases. Germline loops: CDR1 SEHNR, CDR2 FQNEAQ (reference sequence). This CDR3 has 14 residues. The junction had 2 bases not matched to a gene; V was cut back by 3 bases and J by 3 bases. The DNA for the CDR3 is TGTGCCAGCAGCTTGAGACAGGGGGACACTGAAGCTTTCTTT. It specifies CASSLRQGDTEAFF.